The 7 T cell receptor beta chains listed next were all sequenced from one sample in a study of blood T cell repertoires in COVID-19. Assay: immunoSEQ multiplex PCR; the TCRdb copy retains only in-frame clones and omits some. The data hold about 250,000 clones, with around 80% observed a single time. The sequenced sample consisted of peripheral blood. Receptors were obtained from a middle-aged man with acute or convalescent COVID-19.

This clone appeared a single time. This sequence joins TRBV7-2 and TRBJ2-4, with 7 bases fitting TRBD1. The germline CDR1 and CDR2 sequences are SGHTA and FQGNSA. V shed 3 bases, J shed 2 bases, and the junction held 16 bases outside the gene matches. This CDR3 is built from 19 residues. The CDR3 loop is CASSLQTGRGLVTKNIQYF. The CDR3 nucleotides read TGTGCCAGCAGCTTGCAGACAGGGAGAGGGTTAGTTACCAAAAACATTCAGTACTTC.

The chain is built from TRBV28 and TRBJ1-2; D unresolved. CDR3 length equals 12 residues. V shed 5 bases and J shed 8 bases, with 12 bases lying between them. Germline CDR1 and CDR2: MDHEN and SYDVKM. The CDR3: CASSVMPGGYTF. The CDR3 DNA reads TGTGCCAGCAGTGTGATGCCGGGGGGCTACACCTTC.

This chain uses TRBV28 with TRBJ2-5, with D maybe TRBD1 (6 bases). Trimming shortened V by 3 bases and J by 4 bases, and 9 bases separated the two germline ends. Germline assignment: CDR1 MDHEN and CDR2 SYDVKM. The CDR3 runs to 13 residues. CDR3 nucleotides: TGTGCCAGCAGTTTGCGCAGGGGAGAGACCCAGTACTTC. Protein: CASSLRRGETQYF.

The J gene is TRBJ2-3, the V gene TRBV12-3 or TRBV12-4; D remains unclear. The CDR3 is made up of 12 amino acids. The V end lost 3 bases, the J end lost 5 bases, and 6 bases lay between the germline ends. DNA for the CDR3: TGTGCCAGCAGTTTCTACCGAGATACGCAGTATTTT. Protein: CASSFYRDTQYF.

The chain links TRBV5-1 to TRBJ1-3; no definite D call. The CDR3 length is 17 residues. Germline assignment: CDR1 SGHRS and CDR2 YFSETQ. V lost 0 bases and J lost 0, with 13 bases in between. DNA of the CDR3: TGCGCCAGCAGCTTGGTGGTGGGAGCGAGCTCTGGAAACACCATATATTTT. It translates to CASSLVVGASSGNTIYF.

This chain joins TRBV10-3 and TRBJ1-2, with D perhaps TRBD1 (6 bases). CDR1 and CDR2 (germline): ENHRY, SYGVKD. V was trimmed by 0 bases and J by 7 bases, leaving 12 bases between them. The CDR3 has 14 residues. CDR3 DNA sequence: TGTGCCATCAGTGAGTCGGTTGCAGGGGCTGGCTACACCTTC. Encoded protein: CAISESVAGAGYTF.

The J gene is TRBJ1-3, the V gene TRBV12-3 or TRBV12-4; TRBD1 matches 11 bases. CDR3 size: 13 residues. Trimming took 5 bases from V and 8 from J; bases not matched to a gene: 2. As DNA, the CDR3 is TGTGCCAGCAGTAGGGGACAGGGGGACACCATATATTTT. Translated: CASSRGQGDTIYF.